The clone carrying this T cell receptor (beta chain) was picked up a small number of times. The antigen remains undetermined. CDR1 and CDR2 from the germline V gene are LGHNA and YNFKEQ. The junction had 5 bases not matched to a gene; V was cut back by 1 base and J by 7 bases. The CDR3 covers 16 residues. CD4+ cells of the naive, central memory, regulatory and stem cell-like memory types were sorted via CD45RO/CCR7/CD25/CD127/CD95/CD27. What was sequenced were expressed TCRB transcripts, since all of the isolated RNA had been reverse transcribed. The table came from immunoSEQ multiplex PCR; TCRdb's copy has only in-frame clones and leaves some out. This table has some 160,000 clones, 7% to 9.5% appearing once. This entry comes from a study of beta chain features in type 1 diabetes. Points from the study as a whole: In patients and controls equally, PCR might favor templates that are shorter. Type 1 diabetes patients showed fewer insertions and more deletions at VDJ junctions. In every one of the four CD4+ subsets, TCRB CDR3s were moderately but significantly shorter in Type 1 diabetes patients. Overrepresentation of cells with high TCR expression could result from cDNA sequencing.

The sequence was obtained from a woman aged 25 to 45 with type 1 diabetes. The sample was central memory CD4+ T cells from blood. V gene TRBV4-2 combines with J gene TRBJ1-5; TRBD1 aligns across 12 bases. CDR3 region: CASSQGGTGGWQPQHF. The CDR3 DNA follows: TGTGCCAGCAGCCAAGGAGGGACAGGGGGCTGGCAGCCCCAGCATTTT.